One and the same sample provided the 26 T cell receptor beta chains below, sequenced in a study (dated by TCRdb to 2016 to 2017). Libraries were made using RT-PCR. Sequencing was carried out with an Illumina MiSeq. TCRdb reran the public reads through fastp at Q25 and MiXCR, keeping productive beta chains. Each entry is one CDR3 protein sequence, shown with its most common DNA and genes. The sample table records 650,000 to 800,000 distinct CDR3 sequences; 13% to 15% of these occur just once. In total, the top ten clones hold roughly 3.9% of the sample. The sequencing sample was made of memory CD4+ T cells from blood. The receptors were sampled from a female donor in good health, serving as a healthy control.

DNA of the CDR3: TGTGCCAGCAGCTTACGGGCCCCCTCCAATGAGCAGTTCTTC. Protein product: CASSLRAPSNEQFF. The V call is TRBV7-9, the J call TRBJ2-1; no clear D gene. Trimming removed 2 bases at V and 6 bases at J, with 11 bases between. Germline values: CDR1 SEHNR, CDR2 FQNEAQ (reference sequence). CDR3 length: 14 residues.

In its sample, this clonotype was seen many times. The gene calls are TRBV29-1 and TRBJ2-3; TRBD1 is a possible D gene (5 bases). Germline V lookup: CDR1 SQVTM, CDR2 ANQGSEA. There are 15 residues in the CDR3. V was shortened by 3 bases and J by 2 bases, with 15 bases between the two germline ends. CDR3 coding DNA: TGCAGCGTTGACAGGGCTCTTGGTGCCACAGATACGCAGTATTTT. The encoded protein is CSVDRALGATDTQYF.

The rearrangement uses TRBV21-1 and TRBJ2-5; the D call in the table, TRBD2, was not verified against the DNA. TRBV21-1 represents a pseudogene. CDR3 length: 15 amino acids. CDR3 bases: TGTGCCAGCAGTGTTCTACCGGGCCCAAAAGAGACCCAGTACTTC. Protein product: CASSVLPGPKETQYF.

At least ten counts were recorded for this clonotype. The V call is TRBV12-3 or TRBV12-4, the J call TRBJ2-5; 9 bases are a match to TRBD1. The CDR3 is made up of 17 amino acids. V lost 7 bases, J lost 7 bases, and 19 bases stayed unmatched. The CDR3 DNA follows: TGTGCCAGCACCAAGGTCTCCGGGACAGGGTTTCGGGGGACCCAGTACTTC. Protein product: CASTKVSGTGFRGTQYF.

This clonotype appeared a few times. The CDR3 DNA sequence: TGTGCCAGCAGCTTAGGGCCTAGCGGGGGGAATGAGCAGTACTTC. It encodes CASSLGPSGGNEQYF. The chain joins TRBV7-2 to TRBJ2-7; TRBD2 matches at 11 bases. This CDR3 contains 15 residues. Germline loops: CDR1 SGHTA, CDR2 FQGNSA. The ends lost 1 base at V and 7 bases at J; junction bases unmatched: 6. The full variable domain, its missing parts supplied by reference TRBV7-2 and TRBJ2-7, is GAGVSQSPSNKVTEKGKDVELRCDPISGHTALYWYRQSLGQGLEFLIYFQGNSAPDKSGLPSDRFSAERTGGSVSTLTIQRTQQEDSAVYLCASSLGPSGGNEQYFGPGTRLTVT.

As for this clonotype: The junction does not match germline at one end; this may be a read error. This chain connects TRBV6-5 to TRBJ1-1, with D possibly being TRBD1 (6 bases). The CDR3 covers 14 residues. Germline V lookup: CDR1 MNHEY, CDR2 SVGAGI. CDR3 sequence reads: CASSYRGSGTVAFF. CDR3 sequence (DNA): TGTGCCAGCAGTTACAGGGGGAGTGGGACTGTAGCTTTCTTT.

This clonotype was seen many times. This chain joins TRBV5-1 and TRBJ2-1; 11 bases line up with TRBD1. V gave up 4 bases and J gave up 1 base; unmatched junction bases: 4. Germline V CDR1 and CDR2: SGHRS, YFSETQ. The CDR3 length is 16 residues. The CDR3 bases are TGCGCCAGCAGCCGGACAGGGGGCTTTTCCTACAATGAGCAGTTCTTC. It specifies CASSRTGGFSYNEQFF.

The sample holds a few counts of this clonotype. The J gene is TRBJ2-3, the V gene TRBV10-3; TRBD2 agrees at 13 bases. V gave up 6 bases and J gave up 0 bases; unmatched junction bases: 6. The CDR3 covers 17 residues. Per germline, CDR1 ENHRY and CDR2 SYGVKD. The CDR3 reads CAISLRTSGSSTDTQYF. CDR3 sequence (DNA): TGTGCCATCAGCCTTAGGACTAGCGGGAGCAGCACAGATACGCAGTATTTT.

This clonotype was recorded many times. J is TRBJ2-3 and V is TRBV5-1; TRBD2 might be the D (6 bases). V was clipped by 0 bases and J by 4 bases, with 12 bases between them. This CDR3 is 15 amino acids long. Germline CDR1 reads SGHRS; CDR2 reads YFSETQ. CDR3: CASSLVREFSDTQYF. In DNA form, the CDR3 reads TGCGCCAGCAGCTTGGTCCGGGAGTTCTCAGATACGCAGTATTTT.

J is TRBJ2-1 and V is TRBV5-5; the D gene could be TRBD1 or TRBD2 (5 bases each). The CDR3 loop spans 16 amino acids. The germline V and J ends were trimmed by 0 bases and 2 bases, with 12 bases remaining between them. Looked up from germline, CDR1 is SGHKS and CDR2 is YYEKEE (reference sequence). CDR3 nucleotide sequence: TGTGCCAGCAGCTTGGCTTCGGGGACCACCTACAATGAGCAGTTCTTC. It translates to CASSLASGTTYNEQFF. The entire variable domain, with the rest obtained from reference TRBV5-5 and TRBJ2-1, is as follows: DAGVTQSPTHLIKTRGQQVTLRCSPISGHKSVSWYQQVLGQGPQFIFQYYEKEERGRGNFPDRFSARQFPNYSSELNVNALLLGDSALYLCASSLASGTTYNEQFFGPGTRLTVL.

This clonotype turned up a few times. The chain employs TRBV5-5 and TRBJ1-1; TRBD1 is a possible D gene (6 bases). This CDR3 is 15 amino acids long. Between the trimmed V and J ends, which lost 0 bases and 0 bases, there was a span of 9 bases. In germline, CDR1 is SGHKS, CDR2 YYEKEE (reference sequence). CDR3 region: CASSLDTGLNTEAFF. In DNA, the CDR3 is TGTGCCAGCAGCTTGGATACAGGGCTGAACACTGAAGCTTTCTTT. Looking up the rest from reference TRBV5-5 and TRBJ1-1 gives the full variable domain: DAGVTQSPTHLIKTRGQQVTLRCSPISGHKSVSWYQQVLGQGPQFIFQYYEKEERGRGNFPDRFSARQFPNYSSELNVNALLLGDSALYLCASSLDTGLNTEAFFGQGTRLTVV.

At least ten counts were recorded for this clonotype. The chain employs TRBV29-1 and TRBJ2-7; 7 positions match TRBD1. The trim removed 7 bases at V and 2 bases at J, leaving 5 bases unmatched. CDR3 length: 12 amino acids. CDR1 SQVTM and CDR2 ANQGSEA come from the germline V gene. CDR3 sequence: CSDDRVPYEQYF. The DNA for the CDR3 is TGCAGCGATGACAGGGTGCCCTACGAGCAGTACTTC.

This clonotype was recorded many times. V is TRBV12-3 or TRBV12-4 and J is TRBJ2-5, with 9 bases fitting TRBD1. The CDR3 length is 13 residues. Trimming took 7 bases from V and 9 from J; bases not matched to a gene: 9. CDR3 region: CASTTDRGNSQYF. Written as DNA, the CDR3 is TGTGCCAGCACTACCGACAGGGGGAATTCCCAGTACTTC.

This clonotype was detected only a few times. The rearrangement links TRBV28 to TRBJ1-5, with D possibly TRBD1 on 5 matching bases. Per germline, CDR1 MDHEN and CDR2 SYDVKM. This CDR3 contains 14 residues. V gave up 5 bases and J gave up 7 bases, with 15 bases separating them. The CDR3 is CASSIHRSEQPQHF. The CDR3, as DNA: TGTGCCAGCAGTATACACAGGTCGGAGCAGCCCCAGCATTTT. The full variable domain, with the rest looked up from reference TRBV28 and TRBJ1-5, is DVKVTQSSRYLVKRTGEKVFLECVQDMDHENMFWYRQDPGLGLRLIYFSYDVKMKEKGDIPEGYSVSREKKERFSLILESASTNQTSMYLCASSIHRSEQPQHFGDGTRLSIL.

This clonotype has ten or more counts. The chain is built from TRBV27 and TRBJ1-5, with D possibly being TRBD1 (6 bases). Trimming pared 8 bases from V and 4 bases from J, leaving 21 bases between. The CDR3 loop spans 16 amino acids. The germline V gene has CDR1 MNHEY and CDR2 SMNVEV (reference sequence). The CDR3 reads CASRIGDGQGNQPQHF. DNA for the CDR3: TGTGCCAGCCGTATTGGGGATGGGCAGGGGAATCAGCCCCAGCATTTT.

This clonotype appeared a few times. This chain links TRBV20-1 with TRBJ2-6; D may be TRBD1 (6 bases). V was shortened by 2 bases and J by 0 bases, with 8 bases between the two germline ends. CDR1 is DFQATT and CDR2 is SNEGSKA in the germline V gene (reference sequence). The CDR3 is 15 residues long. The DNA of the CDR3 is TGCAGTGCTAGACAGGGACACTCTGGGGCCAACGTCCTGACTTTC. It is translated as CSARQGHSGANVLTF.

This clonotype has a handful of counts. This rearrangement joins TRBV12-3 or TRBV12-4 to TRBJ1-1, with TRBD1 as a possible D gene (5 bases). V was trimmed by 3 bases and J by 1 base, leaving 9 bases between them. The CDR3 covers 14 residues. The DNA of the CDR3 is TGTGCCAGCAGTTTCATACAGGAGAACACTGAAGCTTTCTTT. Encoded protein: CASSFIQENTEAFF.

This rearrangement joins TRBV10-3 to TRBJ1-1; 8 nucleotides match TRBD1. Trimming took 10 bases from V and 0 from J; bases not matched to a gene: 4. The germline CDR1 and CDR2 sequences are ENHRY and SYGVKD. The CDR3 is 13 residues long. CDR3 bases: TGTGCCACAAGACAGGGGTTGAACACTGAAGCTTTCTTT. Protein: CATRQGLNTEAFF.

This chain connects TRBV7-2 to TRBJ2-4, with D unclear. Between the trimmed V and J ends, which lost 4 bases and 6 bases, there was a span of 7 bases. The germline V gene encodes CDR1 SGHTA and CDR2 FQGNSA. The CDR3 is 12 amino acids. CDR3 in DNA: TGTGCCAGCAGCTCGGACGCAAACATTCAGTACTTC. It codes for CASSSDANIQYF.

The rearrangement links TRBV5-1 to TRBJ2-4; TRBD1 matches at 12 bases. The CDR3 loop spans 17 amino acids. V lost 2 bases to trimming and J lost 3 bases; unmatched junction nucleotides: 6. Germline V gene data show CDR1 as SGHRS and CDR2 as YFSETQ. The CDR3 here is CASSFAGTGGGKNIQYF. The DNA for the CDR3 is TGCGCCAGCAGCTTCGCCGGGACAGGGGGCGGCAAAAACATTCAGTACTTC.

This chain uses TRBV18 with TRBJ2-2; TRBD2 agrees at 9 bases. With 8 bases clipped from V and 4 bases from J, the junction kept 11 bases outside the gene matches. The germline V gene has CDR1 KGHSH and CDR2 LQKENI. This CDR3 is 16 amino acids long. The CDR3 DNA follows: TGTGCCAGCGAAGCAAACCTAGCGGGGCTCACCGGGGAGCTGTTTTTT. This translates into CASEANLAGLTGELFF.

J is TRBJ1-1 and V is TRBV7-2; TRBD1 is a possible D gene (6 bases). V was clipped by 5 bases and J by 5 bases, with 12 bases between them. The germline V gene encodes CDR1 SGHTA and CDR2 FQGNSA. The CDR3 sequence is 13 residues long. DNA of the CDR3: TGTGCCAGCAGCCCTCAGGGGAGGACTGAAGCTTTCTTT. It yields the protein CASSPQGRTEAFF.

In this sample, this clonotype turned up a few times. The CDR3 bases are TGCAGCGTTGATACTAGCGGGGCCATCAGCGAGCAGTTCTTC. It specifies CSVDTSGAISEQFF. This chain uses TRBV29-1 with TRBJ2-1; 10 bases map to TRBD2. The CDR3 has 14 amino acids. Germline CDR1 SQVTM, CDR2 ANQGSEA. After removal of 3 bases from V and 10 bases from J, the junction contained 9 bases not matched to a gene.

V usage is TRBV5-1 and J usage is TRBJ1-5; D is ambiguous. Germline CDR1 SGHRS, CDR2 YFSETQ. V was cut by 0 bases and J by 7 bases, with 14 bases left in between. This CDR3 region has 15 residues. CDR3 sequence (DNA): TGCGCCAGCAGCTTGGAAGGGAGAAGGAGCCAGCCCCAGCATTTT. Protein product: CASSLEGRRSQPQHF. Full variable domain (remainder filled in from reference TRBV5-1 and TRBJ1-5): KAGVTQTPRYLIKTRGQQVTLSCSPISGHRSVSWYQQTPGQGLQFLFEYFSETQRNKGNFPGRFSGRQFSNSRSEMNVSTLELGDSALYLCASSLEGRRSQPQHFGDGTRLSIL.

The table lists this clonotype with a few counts. The DNA for the CDR3 is TGTGCCAGCAGATCTGGACCCAGCGATTCACCCCTCCACTTT. This translates into CASRSGPSDSPLHF. The chain is built from TRBV6-5 and TRBJ1-6; D is unclear. The V and J ends lost 6 bases and 8 bases respectively, with 14 bases between them. CDR1 is MNHEY, CDR2 SVGAGI, per germline. The CDR3 has 14 residues.

V is TRBV7-2 and J is TRBJ2-1; 7 nucleotides align to TRBD2. V lost 5 bases to trimming and J lost 6 bases; unmatched junction nucleotides: 10. CDR3 size: 15 residues. The germline V gene has CDR1 SGHTA and CDR2 FQGNSA. Written as DNA, the CDR3 is TGTGCCAGCAGCAGGGACTATAATACCGTCAATGAGCAGTTCTTC. As protein: CASSRDYNTVNEQFF.